The 8 T cell receptor beta chains presented below share a single source sample, sequenced in a study of identical twins. TCRdb re-called the 5' RACE reads with MiXCR, one entry per CDR3 protein. This sample has about 530,000 distinct CDR3 sequences, with around 22% found just once. These data were also filed under a second study, of yellow fever vaccine responses in identical twins.

Specimen: CD4+ T cells sorted from blood. These receptors were obtained from a woman younger than 35 in good health.

This clonotype was detected ten times or more. The chain is built from TRBV9 and TRBJ2-1; 9 bases are shared with TRBD2. Germline V lookup: CDR1 SGDLS, CDR2 YYNGEE. Germline trimming cut 0 bases from V and 4 bases from J; bases unmatched to any gene: 5. This CDR3 spans 16 amino acids. CDR3 DNA: TGTGCCAGCAGCGTAGTGGCTAGCGGGAATTACAATGAGCAGTTCTTC. It specifies CASSVVASGNYNEQFF.

V usage is TRBV6-1 and J usage is TRBJ2-7; TRBD2 matches 8 bases. The CDR3 spans 19 residues. Germline V gene lookup returns CDR1 MNHNS and CDR2 SASEGT. Trimming removed 2 bases from V and 0 bases from J; junction bases left unmatched: 15. The CDR3 reads CASSERGGGPSPSSYEQYV. CDR3 coding DNA: TGTGCCAGCAGTGAACGTGGCGGGGGGCCTTCCCCAAGCTCCTACGAGCAGTACGTC.

The V and J genes are TRBV10-3 and TRBJ2-3, with TRBD1 matching 10 bases. The germline V gene has CDR1 ENHRY and CDR2 SYGVKD. The CDR3 contains 16 residues. J gave up 2 bases and V 2 bases, and 4 bases lay outside the gene matches. The CDR3 sequence: CAISEPGTGATDTQYF. The CDR3 bases are TGTGCCATCAGTGAGCCCGGGACAGGGGCCACAGATACGCAGTATTTT.

The chain recombines TRBV11-2 with TRBJ2-3; 10 nucleotides line up with TRBD2. V shed 1 base and J 4 bases; nucleotides not matched to a gene: 5. The V gene's germline CDR1 is SGHAT and CDR2 FQNNGV. CDR3 length equals 16 residues. The CDR3 DNA is TGTGCCAGCAGCTTAGTGGGACTAGCGATTCCAGATACGCAGTATTTT. It specifies CASSLVGLAIPDTQYF.

This chain links TRBV12-3 or TRBV12-4 with TRBJ2-1; D possibly corresponds to TRBD1 (6 bases). The CDR3 runs to 16 residues. V lost 4 bases and J lost 2, with 15 bases in between. CDR3 bases: TGTGCCAGCAGTTCGGACAGAATGGCCACCTACAATGAGCAGTTCTTC. This encodes CASSSDRMATYNEQFF.

The V gene is TRBV7-9, the J gene TRBJ1-1; perhaps TRBD1 as D (5 bases). This CDR3 spans 15 amino acids. Germline lookup yields CDR1 SEHNR and CDR2 FQNEAQ (reference sequence). The ends were cut back, 2 bases at V and 3 bases at J, with 13 bases in the middle. CDR3 amino acids: CASSLKGQGDTEAFF. CDR3 bases: TGTGCCAGCAGCTTAAAGGGGCAGGGAGACACTGAAGCTTTCTTT.

The chain employs TRBV12-3 or TRBV12-4 and TRBJ2-1; no definite D call. CDR3 length: 14 residues. The V gene lost 7 bases and the J gene lost 4 bases, with 14 bases spanning the gap. The CDR3 sequence is CASTLTTTYNEQFF. In DNA, the CDR3 is TGTGCCAGCACGTTAACTACCACATACAATGAGCAGTTCTTC.

Details on this clonotype: Mismatch with germline at one junction end may stem from a read error. The chain recombines TRBV3-1 with TRBJ2-1, with TRBD1 matching over 9 bases. CDR3 length: 20 residues. Germline-derived CDR1 and CDR2 are LGHDT and YNNKEL (reference sequence). The CDR3 DNA follows: TGTACCAGCAGCATTGGGACGGGACAGGGTCGAGGGAGAGTGGGCAATGAGCAGTTCTTC. It encodes CTSSIGTGQGRGRVGNEQFF.